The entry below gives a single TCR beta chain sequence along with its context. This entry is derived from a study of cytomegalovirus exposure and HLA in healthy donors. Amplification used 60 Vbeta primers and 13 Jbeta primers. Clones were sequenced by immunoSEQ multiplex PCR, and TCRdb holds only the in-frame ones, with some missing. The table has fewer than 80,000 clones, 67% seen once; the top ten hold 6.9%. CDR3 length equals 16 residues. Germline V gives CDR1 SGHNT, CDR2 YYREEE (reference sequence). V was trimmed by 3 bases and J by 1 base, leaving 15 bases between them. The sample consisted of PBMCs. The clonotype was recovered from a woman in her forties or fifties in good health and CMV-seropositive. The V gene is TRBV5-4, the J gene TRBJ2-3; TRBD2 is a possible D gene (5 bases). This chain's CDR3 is CASSSEDFRGTDTQYF. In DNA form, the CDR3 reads TGTGCCAGCAGCTCCGAGGACTTCCGGGGCACAGATACGCAGTATTTT. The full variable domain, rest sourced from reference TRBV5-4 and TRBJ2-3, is ETGVTQSPTHLIKTRGQQVTLRCSSQSGHNTVSWYQQALGQGPQFIFQYYREEENGRGNFPPRFSGLQFPNYSSELNVNALELDDSALYLCASSSEDFRGTDTQYFGPGTRLTVL.